What follows is one TCR beta chain and its context. CDR3 size: 14 residues. The trim removed 6 bases at V and 3 bases at J, leaving 10 bases unmatched. Germline CDR1 SQVTM, CDR2 ANQGSEA. This record belongs to a study of blood T cell repertoires in COVID-19. Data came from immunoSEQ multiplex PCR; TCRdb stores just in-frame clones and leaves some out. The table shows about 6,000 clones, with 88% occurring only once. Sequenced sample: peripheral blood. The clonotype originates from a human donor in a cohort sampled during active COVID-19. This chain joins TRBV29-1 and TRBJ1-2, with TRBD1 identical over 7 bases. CDR3 coding DNA: TGCAGCGTCGATACTACCGGGACAGACTATGGCTACACCTTC. This encodes CSVDTTGTDYGYTF.